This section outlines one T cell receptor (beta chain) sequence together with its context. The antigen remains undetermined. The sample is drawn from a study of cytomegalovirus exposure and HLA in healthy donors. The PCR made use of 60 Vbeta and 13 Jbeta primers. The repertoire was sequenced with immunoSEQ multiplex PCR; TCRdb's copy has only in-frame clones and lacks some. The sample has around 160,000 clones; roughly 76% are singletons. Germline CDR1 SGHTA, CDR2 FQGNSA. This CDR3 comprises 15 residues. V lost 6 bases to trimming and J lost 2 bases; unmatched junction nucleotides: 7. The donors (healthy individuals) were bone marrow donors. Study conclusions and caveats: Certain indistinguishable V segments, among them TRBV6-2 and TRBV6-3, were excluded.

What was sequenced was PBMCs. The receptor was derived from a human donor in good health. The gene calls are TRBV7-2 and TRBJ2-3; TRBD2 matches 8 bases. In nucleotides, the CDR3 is TGTGCCAGCAGTTCATGGACTAGCCTCACAGATACGCAGTATTTT. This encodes CASSSWTSLTDTQYF.